This TCR beta chain was documented in a study of metastatic and nonmetastatic thyroid tumors. This clone showed up just once. Its antigen is not known. TCRdb re-analyzed the PCR reads through MiXCR. The data hold some 20,000 clones, with 27% observed a single time. Each patient went into thyroid surgery without having received any treatment. General study points: In blood and tumor, TCR beta diversity was reportedly significantly higher in malignant thyroid tumors than in benign nodules.

The germline gives CDR1 SGHAT, CDR2 FQNNGV. The ends lost 5 bases at V and 7 bases at J; junction bases unmatched: 19. The CDR3 extends over 17 amino acids. The J gene is TRBJ2-7, the V gene TRBV11-2, with TRBD2 identical over 8 bases. Sequencing was carried out using blood. The origin of this receptor is a female donor with papillary thyroid cancer or a benign thyroid nodule (not recorded which). Some clones in this sample may be carry-over from other donors' samples. CDR3 residues: CASSPKRWGLGSGEQYF. As DNA, the CDR3 is TGTGCCAGCAGCCCCAAGCGGTGGGGACTAGGATCAGGGGAGCAGTACTTC.